The 27 T cell receptor beta chains reported below all come from one sample, sequenced in a study of shared clonotypes between healthy human individuals. This table comes from immunoSEQ multiplex PCR, and its TCRdb copy is limited to in-frame clones, with some not included. The sample includes about 100,000 clones, 60% to 75% of them seen just once. The specimen sequenced was memory CD8+ T cells sorted from blood. Subset described: CD45RO+ cells pooled with CCR7-negative TemRA cells. These receptors originate from a man aged 25 to 40 in good health.

The V call is TRBV28, the J call TRBJ1-5; the D gene is possibly TRBD1 (5 bases). The CDR3 totals 13 residues. Germline V gives CDR1 MDHEN, CDR2 SYDVKM. The V and J ends lost 7 bases and 0 bases respectively, with 7 bases between them. The CDR3 reads CASKGNSNQPQHF. The CDR3 coding sequence is TGTGCCAGCAAGGGGAATAGCAATCAGCCCCAGCATTTT.

The sample holds a few counts of this clone. Other DNA sequences in the sample encode the same CDR3. This chain joins TRBV6-5 and TRBJ2-7; no reliable D call. V was clipped by 2 bases and J by 2 bases, with 7 bases between them. Germline CDR1 reads MNHEY; CDR2 reads SVGAGI. The CDR3 contains 13 residues. The CDR3 coding sequence is TGTGCCAGCAGTTACCAAGGGACCTACGAGCAGTACTTC. This translates into CASSYQGTYEQYF.

This chain uses TRBV25-1 with TRBJ2-7; TRBD2 agrees at 14 bases. The germline V gene encodes CDR1 MGHDK and CDR2 SYGVNS. The trim removed 3 bases at V and 7 bases at J, leaving 5 bases unmatched. The CDR3 length is 15 residues. The DNA for the CDR3 is TGTGCCAGCAGTGATGGACTAGCGGGAGGTAGTGAGCAGTACTTC. This codes for CASSDGLAGGSEQYF.

The chain couples TRBV28 to TRBJ2-5; D is uncertain. Germline V gene sequence: CDR1 MDHEN, CDR2 SYDVKM. Trimming left V 4 bases short and J 5 bases short, with 8 bases between. This CDR3 spans 12 amino acids. CDR3 nucleotides: TGTGCCAGCAGTTCCCGATTGGAGACCCAGTACTTC. Protein sequence: CASSSRLETQYF.

V is TRBV28 and J is TRBJ1-1, with TRBD1 identical over 10 bases. CDR1 is MDHEN, CDR2 SYDVKM, per germline. Trimming removed 5 bases from V and 0 bases from J; junction bases left unmatched: 3. The CDR3 contains 15 residues. Here the CDR3 DNA reads TGTGCCAGCAGTGGACAGGGGGGAGTGAACACTGAAGCTTTCTTT. Translating it yields CASSGQGGVNTEAFF.

The count of this clone is one. The V gene is TRBV18, the J gene TRBJ2-5, with 7 bases identical to TRBD1. This CDR3 has 15 amino acids. V shed 6 bases, J shed 1 base, and the junction held 8 bases outside the gene matches. CDR1 and CDR2 (germline): KGHSH, LQKENI. The CDR3 DNA follows: TGTGCCAGCTCTCGAATCCGGGACAGCCAAGAGACCCAGTACTTC. Encoded protein: CASSRIRDSQETQYF.

The chain joins TRBV5-1 to TRBJ1-4; D is perhaps TRBD1 (5 bases). The V and J ends lost 4 bases and 3 bases respectively, with 13 bases between them. The germline V gene has CDR1 SGHRS and CDR2 YFSETQ. This CDR3 has 15 amino acids. In DNA, the CDR3 is TGCGCCAGCAGCATATTAAGGGGACCTAATGAAAAACTGTTTTTT. It encodes CASSILRGPNEKLFF.

This chain joins TRBV29-1 and TRBJ1-2; 8 bases align to TRBD1. CDR1 is SQVTM and CDR2 is ANQGSEA in the germline V gene. The V segment lost 5 bases and the J segment 14 bases; nucleotides outside the gene matches: 10. The CDR3 has 11 amino acids. This chain's CDR3 is CSVYYRGSTTF. The CDR3 DNA is TGCAGCGTTTACTACAGGGGGTCTACAACCTTC.

The chain employs TRBV7-2 and TRBJ2-7, with TRBD1 identical over 8 bases. Trimming cost V 6 bases and J 0 bases; bases outside gene matches: 7. The CDR3 covers 15 residues. Germline loops: CDR1 SGHTA, CDR2 FQGNSA. CDR3 region: CASRSTGQVSYEQYF. The CDR3 DNA sequence: TGTGCCAGCAGATCGACGGGACAGGTCTCCTACGAGCAGTACTTC.

This clone was detected only once. One base away lies a much larger clone, so this may be a sequencing read error. The chain carries TRBV30 and TRBJ2-5; D not resolved. V was pared by 0 bases and J by 6 bases, with 11 bases between. The CDR3 consists of 13 residues. The germline gives CDR1 GTSNPN, CDR2 SVGIG (reference sequence). For the CDR3, the DNA is TGTGCCTGGAGTGTAACGGCGAGTAAGACCCAGTACTTC. The encoded protein is CAWSVTASKTQYF. Supplemented by reference TRBV30 and TRBJ2-5, the full variable domain reads SQTIHQWPATLVQPVGSPLSLECTVEGTSNPNLYWYRQAAGRGLQLLFYSVGIGQISSEVPQNLSASRPQDRQFILSSKKLLLSDSGFYLCAWSVTASKTQYFGPGTRLLVL.

The CDR3 DNA is TGTGCCAGCGCCCAGGCTCTTGCCTACAATGAGCAGTTCTTC. Translated: CASAQALAYNEQFF. The chain employs TRBV28 and TRBJ2-1; D is unclear. The germline V gene encodes CDR1 MDHEN and CDR2 SYDVKM. The CDR3 extends over 14 amino acids. The V and J ends lost 8 bases and 2 bases respectively, with 13 bases between them.

The rearrangement links TRBV6-5 to TRBJ2-7, with a weak D call TRBD1 (6 bases). Germline V gene sequence: CDR1 MNHEY, CDR2 SVGAGI. The CDR3 spans 13 residues. V was shortened by 6 bases and J by 3 bases, with 12 bases between the two germline ends. The CDR3 DNA reads as TGTGCCAGCAGCAAAACAGGGATCTACGAGCAGTACTTC. Its protein is CASSKTGIYEQYF.

This chain links TRBV6-6 with TRBJ2-2; D possibly corresponds to TRBD1 (6 bases). The V end was cut by 4 bases, the J end by 9 bases, with 15 bases between. Germline V lookup: CDR1 MNHNY, CDR2 SVGAGI (reference sequence). The CDR3 consists of 14 residues. CDR3 DNA sequence: TGTGCCAGCAGTTTACGGACAGATCCTAGGGAGCTGTTTTTT. It specifies CASSLRTDPRELFF.

This clone was picked up one time. The chain combines TRBV27 with TRBJ1-2; D is unresolved. The CDR3 totals 13 residues. Trimming took 7 bases from V and 5 from J, leaving 14 bases between them. CDR1 is MNHEY, CDR2 SMNVEV, per germline (reference sequence). This CDR3 is CASTSQWGYGYTF. DNA of the CDR3: TGTGCCAGCACCTCCCAGTGGGGTTATGGCTACACCTTC.

A note on this clone: The same CDR3 can be traced to other DNA sequences in this sample. The chain couples TRBV9 to TRBJ2-5; perhaps TRBD2 as D (5 bases). This CDR3 region has 14 residues. The V end lost 2 bases, the J end lost 1 base, and 9 bases lay between the germline ends. Germline lookup yields CDR1 SGDLS and CDR2 YYNGEE. CDR3 sequence: CASSVAGLQETQYF. CDR3 DNA: TGTGCCAGCAGCGTGGCGGGTCTCCAAGAGACCCAGTACTTC.

Remarks on this clone: The same CDR3 is also encoded by other DNA sequences in this sample. V is TRBV7-2 and J is TRBJ2-7; D uncertain. V was pared by 1 base and J by 5 bases, with 3 bases between. From germline, CDR1 is SGHTA and CDR2 FQGNSA. This CDR3 comprises 11 residues. In nucleotides, the CDR3 is TGTGCCAGCAGCTTAGGTAACGAGCAGTACTTC. Protein: CASSLGNEQYF. Variable domain in full (rest from reference TRBV7-2 and TRBJ2-7): GAGVSQSPSNKVTEKGKDVELRCDPISGHTALYWYRQSLGQGLEFLIYFQGNSAPDKSGLPSDRFSAERTGGSVSTLTIQRTQQEDSAVYLCASSLGNEQYFGPGTRLTVT.

This clone was seen more than once but under ten times. The chain employs TRBV11-2 and TRBJ2-1; 7 bases match TRBD2. This CDR3 has 16 residues. CDR1 SGHAT and CDR2 FQNNGV come from the germline V gene. The junction had 11 bases not matched to a gene; V was cut back by 5 bases and J by 4 bases. The CDR3, as DNA: TGTGCCAGCAGCACCACCGGGACTACGGTTTACAATGAGCAGTTCTTC. It specifies CASSTTGTTVYNEQFF.

This chain uses TRBV28 with TRBJ2-4, with 7 bases lining up with TRBD2. CDR3 length: 21 residues. The V gene's germline CDR1 is MDHEN and CDR2 SYDVKM. Losses at the gene ends were 4 bases for V and 0 bases for J; bases not matched to a gene: 21. The chain's CDR3 is CASSSGLPVKQSALAKNIQYF. The CDR3 DNA sequence: TGTGCCAGCAGTTCGGGACTACCTGTGAAGCAGAGCGCCTTAGCCAAAAACATTCAGTACTTC.

To note about this clone: Other DNA sequences within the sample encode an identical CDR3. The chain recombines TRBV7-2 with TRBJ1-5; no clear D gene. Per germline, CDR1 SGHTA and CDR2 FQGNSA. The CDR3 is made up of 13 amino acids. V dropped 2 bases and J dropped 2 bases, with 4 bases sitting between them. The DNA for the CDR3 is TGTGCCAGCAGCTTACGTGGCAATCAGCCCCAGCATTTT. Its protein product is CASSLRGNQPQHF.

This chain joins TRBV5-1 and TRBJ2-1; perhaps TRBD1 as D (6 bases). CDR3 size: 15 residues. Germline lookup yields CDR1 SGHRS and CDR2 YFSETQ. V lost 4 bases and J 7 bases, leaving 18 bases between the germline ends. The CDR3 loop reads CASSRWPHRANEQFF. The CDR3 nucleotides are TGCGCCAGCAGCAGGTGGCCCCACAGGGCTAATGAGCAGTTCTTC.

The chain joins TRBV6-5 to TRBJ2-2; D call uncertain. V gave up 3 bases and J gave up 3 bases, with 8 bases separating them. The CDR3 is 14 amino acids. Germline CDR1 reads MNHEY; CDR2 reads SVGAGI. The CDR3 is CASSYSSYTGELFF. CDR3 nucleotide sequence: TGTGCCAGCAGTTATTCAAGTTACACCGGGGAGCTGTTTTTT.

This clone was seen a handful of times. The chain couples TRBV10-3 to TRBJ1-5; weak D call: TRBD1 (5 bases). Germline loops: CDR1 ENHRY, CDR2 SYGVKD. The CDR3 covers 15 residues. V dropped 2 bases and J dropped 7 bases, with 15 bases sitting between them. The CDR3 region has the DNA TGTGCCATCAGTGAGGGGGTAGGGGCTTTGCAGCCCCAGCATTTT. As protein: CAISEGVGALQPQHF.

This clone was picked up many times. The V call is TRBV6-5, the J call TRBJ1-2; 9 bases line up with TRBD1. This CDR3 has 13 amino acids. CDR1 and CDR2 (germline): MNHEY, SVGAGI. V gave up 5 bases and J gave up 6 bases; unmatched junction bases: 4. The CDR3 DNA sequence: TGTGCCAGCAGTACAACAGGGGGCAATGGCTACACCTTC. Its translation is CASSTTGGNGYTF.

Comments on this clone: The same CDR3 also results from other DNA sequences found in this sample. The rearrangement uses TRBV11-2 and TRBJ2-7; 11 bases agree with TRBD2. The CDR3 is 13 amino acids. CDR1 is SGHAT and CDR2 is FQNNGV in the germline V gene. J was trimmed by 0 bases and V by 8 bases; bases with no gene match: 0. This chain's CDR3 is CASGTSGSYEQYF. The DNA of the CDR3 is TGTGCCAGCGGGACTAGCGGCTCCTACGAGCAGTACTTC.

This clone came up a few times. The gene calls are TRBV4-3 and TRBJ2-1; 10 bases line up with TRBD2. Germline values: CDR1 LGHNA, CDR2 YSLEER. The V gene end was trimmed by 0 bases and the J gene end by 8 bases; junction bases not matched to a gene: 7. This CDR3 has 16 amino acids. Here the CDR3 DNA reads TGCGCCAGCAGCCAAGAAGGGGCTAGCGGGAGTGATGAGCAGTTCTTC. Its translation is CASSQEGASGSDEQFF.

This clone was seen repeatedly, ten times or more. J is TRBJ2-5 and V is TRBV18; D is unclear. The germline V and J ends were trimmed by 0 bases and 2 bases, with 7 bases remaining between them. From germline, CDR1 is KGHSH and CDR2 LQKENI. This CDR3 has 14 residues. The CDR3 bases are TGTGCCAGCTCACCACCCCGCAGACAAGAGACCCAGTACTTC. Encoded protein: CASSPPRRQETQYF.

The chain employs TRBV5-4 and TRBJ2-7; maybe TRBD1 (5 bases). There are 14 residues in the CDR3. CDR1 SGHNT and CDR2 YYREEE come from the germline V gene (reference sequence). The ends were cut back, 0 bases at V and 5 bases at J, with 12 bases in the middle. CDR3 bases: TGTGCCAGCAGCTTGGGGACAAGCAGCCACGAGCAGTACTTC. Translation gives CASSLGTSSHEQYF.